Reported below is one T cell receptor (beta chain). What it recognizes is unknown. Trimming cost V 4 bases and J 3 bases; bases outside gene matches: 0. The CDR3 has 11 amino acids. Germline-derived CDR1 and CDR2 are SQVTM and ANQGSEA. The sample comes from a study of CD8+CD57+ T cells in acquired aplastic anemia. Across the whole study: There were approximately 9.9 million reads, on average, for CD4+ cells from healthy donors.

Overall study results and limits: Researchers report that about 28 CD8+ CDR3 sequences appeared in both patients and controls.

Researchers used genomic DNA as the template to profile TCR beta VDJ and CDR3. TCRdb re-analysed the reads in MiXCR, keeping a single row per CDR3 protein. Seen here are roughly 190,000 distinct CDR3 sequences, less than 70% observed once, and the top ten hold approximately 16%. This clonotype originated in a human donor in good health, serving as a control. This sequence joins TRBV29-1 and TRBJ2-7; 7 positions agree with TRBD2. Sequencing was done on a sample of sorted CD4+, CD8+, or CD8+CD57+ T cells (not recorded which) from PBMCs. The CDR3, as DNA: TGCAGCGTTGTAGCGGGCTACGAGCAGTACTTC. Protein: CSVVAGYEQYF.